One sample yielded the 14 T cell receptor beta chains listed below, sequenced in a study of identical twins. TCRdb recomputed calls from the 5' RACE reads with MiXCR, one row per CDR3 protein. The sample holds about 720,000 distinct CDR3 sequences; about 18% are singletons and the top ten take about an eighth. This sample was shared with a second study, whose subject was T cells expressing NK-cell markers.

Specimen: PBMCs. These receptor sequences come from a woman younger than 30 in good health.

The V gene is TRBV29-1, the J gene TRBJ2-2; D perhaps matches TRBD1 (9 bases). Trimming removed 6 bases from V and 5 bases from J, with 19 bases in between. CDR1 is SQVTM, CDR2 ANQGSEA, per germline. The CDR3 covers 15 residues. CDR3: CSVRGGTGWTGELFF. The CDR3 coding sequence is TGCAGCGTCCGGGGGGGGACAGGGTGGACCGGGGAGCTGTTTTTT.

In this sample, this clonotype turned up a few times. The J gene is TRBJ2-2, the V gene TRBV6-5; no firm D call. Germline CDR1 and CDR2: MNHEY and SVGAGI. This CDR3 is 12 amino acids long. Trimming took off 2 bases at V and 6 bases at J, with 4 bases between the two ends. The CDR3 nucleotides are TGTGCCAGCAGTTACCGAGCCGGGGAGCTGTTTTTT. Residues: CASSYRAGELFF.

V and J are TRBV5-1 and TRBJ2-3; D gene uncertain. This CDR3 comprises 13 residues. The germline V and J ends were trimmed by 4 bases and 5 bases, with 11 bases remaining between them. Germline V gives CDR1 SGHRS, CDR2 YFSETQ. DNA of the CDR3: TGCGCCAGCAGCCGTATTATAGAAGATACGCAGTATTTT. This codes for CASSRIIEDTQYF.

The rearrangement joins TRBV20-1 to TRBJ2-7, with 11 nucleotides matching TRBD1. Germline CDR1 and CDR2: DFQATT and SNEGSKA (reference sequence). J was trimmed by 5 bases and V by 5 bases; bases with no gene match: 2. There are 12 residues in the CDR3. CDR3 loop: CSAPGQGDEQYF. CDR3 in DNA: TGCAGTGCTCCGGGACAGGGGGACGAGCAGTACTTC.

The J gene is TRBJ2-7, the V gene TRBV3-1; maybe TRBD2 (6 bases). Trimming cost V 6 bases and J 1 base, with 22 bases left between them. CDR1 is LGHDT, CDR2 YNNKEL, per germline (reference sequence). The CDR3 sequence is 17 residues long. CDR3 sequence reads: CASSGSGGGDGSYEQYF. Here the CDR3 DNA reads TGTGCCAGCAGTGGGAGCGGAGGCGGGGATGGGTCCTACGAGCAGTACTTC.

This clonotype occurred a few times. CDR3 nucleotides: TGTGCCAGCAGGGGGTCGCGCGGGGTGTACGAGCAGTACTTC. Translating gives CASRGSRGVYEQYF. The rearrangement links TRBV3-1 to TRBJ2-7; D is perhaps TRBD2 (6 bases). Germline CDR1 LGHDT, CDR2 YNNKEL (reference sequence). Trimming left V 6 bases short and J 4 bases short, with 16 bases between. The CDR3 spans 14 residues.

The chain joins TRBV5-1 to TRBJ2-7; D is possibly TRBD2 (6 bases). The germline V gene encodes CDR1 SGHRS and CDR2 YFSETQ. There are 15 residues in the CDR3. Between the trimmed V and J ends, which lost 0 bases and 2 bases, there was a span of 12 bases. CDR3 DNA: TGCGCCAGCAGCTTGGAGGCGGGGCCCGCCTACGAGCAGTACTTC. Protein sequence: CASSLEAGPAYEQYF.

The chain recombines TRBV5-1 with TRBJ2-7, with D uncertain. Looked up from germline, CDR1 is SGHRS and CDR2 is YFSETQ. Trimming stripped 0 bases from V and 3 bases from J, with 10 bases between. This CDR3 contains 14 residues. This chain's CDR3 is CASSLVGSVYEQYF. The CDR3 DNA follows: TGCGCCAGCAGCTTGGTCGGGTCCGTCTACGAGCAGTACTTC.

This clonotype was picked up a small number of times. This chain uses TRBV20-1 with TRBJ1-1; tentatively, D is TRBD1 (6 bases). The CDR3 has 15 amino acids. Germline CDR1 and CDR2: DFQATT and SNEGSKA (reference sequence). V was shortened by 0 bases and J by 6 bases, with 17 bases between the two germline ends. The CDR3: CSARDRGTQQAEAFF. CDR3 DNA: TGCAGTGCTAGAGACAGGGGAACCCAACAGGCTGAAGCTTTCTTT.

The V and J genes are TRBV18 and TRBJ2-7, with TRBD1 matching 8 bases. The CDR3 has 13 amino acids. J gave up 6 bases and V 2 bases, and 3 bases lay outside the gene matches. CDR1 and CDR2 (germline): KGHSH, LQKENI. The CDR3 reads CASSPVDRGEQYF. The CDR3 bases are TGTGCCAGCTCACCAGTTGACAGGGGCGAGCAGTACTTC. The full variable domain, with the rest looked up from reference TRBV18 and TRBJ2-7, is NAGVMQNPRHLVRRRGQEARLRCSPMKGHSHVYWYRQLPEEGLKFMVYLQKENIIDESGMPKERFSAEFPKEGPSILRIQQVVRGDSAAYFCASSPVDRGEQYFGPGTRLTVT.

The V gene is TRBV7-9, the J gene TRBJ2-7; 9 bases fit TRBD1. Germline V gene sequence: CDR1 SEHNR, CDR2 FQNEAQ (reference sequence). The CDR3 is 15 amino acids. After removal of 5 bases from V and 5 bases from J, the junction contained 10 bases not matched to a gene. The CDR3 DNA follows: TGTGCCAGCAGCCTACAGACAGGGGGACCGAACGAGCAGTACTTC. It yields the protein CASSLQTGGPNEQYF.

Concerning this clonotype: The missing conserved phenylalanine or tryptophan at the end of this CDR3 makes a read error likely. No DNA is shown, since the ends of the CDR3 on it are uncertain; the CDR3 is the one TCRdb lists. The V and J genes are TRBV3-1 and TRBJ2-5. With termini counted, the CDR3 has 11 amino acids. Germline V gene lookup returns CDR1 LGHDT and CDR2 YNNKEL (reference sequence). The CDR3: CASSQGFGVTL.

Note on this clonotype: The junction does not match germline at one end; this may be a read error. The DNA for the CDR3 is TGTGCCAGCACCTTAGCGGGTCCGAACACAGATACGCAGTATTTT. Translating gives CASTLAGPNTDTQYF. V and J are TRBV7-2 and TRBJ2-3; 7 bases match TRBD2. The CDR3 loop spans 15 amino acids. CDR1 and CDR2 from the germline V gene are SGHTA and FQGNSA.

This clonotype was counted many times. V gene TRBV6-5 combines with J gene TRBJ2-3, with D hard to call. V lost 0 bases to trimming and J lost 3 bases, with 13 bases between them. CDR3 length equals 16 residues. Germline-derived CDR1 and CDR2 are MNHEY and SVGAGI. CDR3 bases: TGTGCCAGCAGTTACTCGCGAGCAGGAAAGACAGATACGCAGTATTTT. Translating it yields CASSYSRAGKTDTQYF.